The 25 T cell receptor beta chains presented below share a single source sample, sequenced in a study of cytotoxic CD8 clonotypes in ibrutinib-treated CLL. Some clones are missing from TCRdb's copy, which holds only in-frame ones; the method was immunoSEQ multiplex PCR. The table has hundreds of thousands of clones, around 70% seen once. The sample was PBMCs, taken after 24 months of ibrutinib treatment. Source of these receptors: a human donor with chronic lymphocytic leukemia.

The rearrangement joins TRBV15 to TRBJ2-1; D call uncertain. Trimming shortened V by 0 bases and J by 10 bases, and 10 bases separated the two germline ends. CDR3 length equals 13 residues. Germline CDR1 is LNHNV and CDR2 is YYDKDF (reference sequence). The CDR3 region is CATSRDTRSEQFF. CDR3 DNA sequence: TGTGCCACCAGCAGAGATACCCGTAGCGAGCAGTTCTTC.

The chain recombines TRBV6-6 with TRBJ2-7; D gene uncertain. This CDR3 spans 13 amino acids. Germline lookup yields CDR1 MNHNY and CDR2 SVGAGI (reference sequence). The V and J ends lost 7 bases and 7 bases respectively, with 17 bases between them. The CDR3 sequence is CASTNPPITEQYF. CDR3 DNA: TGTGCCAGCACCAACCCCCCGATCACGGAGCAGTACTTC.

The chain combines TRBV19 with TRBJ2-5; 10 nucleotides line up with TRBD1. The J segment lost 4 bases and the V segment lost 5 bases, leaving 7 bases of the junction unmatched. CDR1 and CDR2 from the germline V gene are LNHDA and SQIVND (reference sequence). CDR3 length: 15 residues. The CDR3 spells CASSEGTGAGETQYF. The DNA for the CDR3 is TGTGCCAGTAGTGAGGGGACAGGGGCGGGAGAGACCCAGTACTTC.

This clone was found a few times. This chain uses TRBV19 with TRBJ2-1; D call uncertain. The CDR3 length is 12 residues. Trimming stripped 1 base from V and 10 bases from J, with 8 bases between. CDR1 is LNHDA and CDR2 is SQIVND in the germline V gene (reference sequence). CDR3 residues: CASSIVDREQFF. CDR3 in DNA: TGTGCCAGTAGTATAGTGGACCGGGAGCAGTTCTTC.

The gene calls are TRBV2 and TRBJ2-2; D is uncertain. V was cut by 5 bases and J by 3 bases, with 10 bases left in between. This CDR3 is 14 amino acids long. CDR1 is SNHLY, CDR2 FYNNEI, per germline. The DNA for the CDR3 is TGTGCCAGCAGTAAAAGGCCCCACACCGGGGAGCTGTTTTTT. It encodes CASSKRPHTGELFF.

CDR3 nucleotides: TGTGCCAGCAGCTTAGGAAGCGGGAGGACCCACAATGAGCAGTTCTTC. This sequence encodes CASSLGSGRTHNEQFF. The V and J genes are TRBV13 and TRBJ2-1; 9 nucleotides line up with TRBD2. The CDR3 contains 16 residues. The germline gives CDR1 PRHDT, CDR2 FYEKMQ (reference sequence). Trimming cost V 0 bases and J 5 bases; bases outside gene matches: 5.

The rearrangement uses TRBV5-6 and TRBJ1-4; possible D gene TRBD1, 5 bases. Germline lookup yields CDR1 SGHDT and CDR2 YYEEEE. CDR3 length: 15 amino acids. V lost 5 bases, J lost 0 bases, and 11 bases lay in between. The CDR3 region has the DNA TGTGCCAGCAGGAGAACAGGTGCAACTAATGAAAAACTGTTTTTT. It translates to CASRRTGATNEKLFF.

The chain has TRBV6-6 and TRBJ2-7, with 9 bases that match TRBD2. The germline V gene has CDR1 MNHNY and CDR2 SVGAGI (reference sequence). V shed 6 bases and J 5 bases; nucleotides not matched to a gene: 14. The length of the CDR3 is 16 residues. The CDR3 here is CASSLSNSGSRNEQYF. The CDR3, as DNA: TGTGCCAGCAGCCTGAGCAATAGCGGGAGTAGGAACGAGCAGTACTTC.

The rearrangement uses TRBV7-6 and TRBJ2-3; D gene unclear. The CDR3 is 15 residues long. The germline V gene has CDR1 SGHVS and CDR2 FNYEAQ. Between the trimmed V and J ends, which lost 1 base and 4 bases, there was a span of 12 bases. DNA of the CDR3: TGTGCCAGCAGCTTAGGAGGAAGTTGGGCAGATACGCAGTATTTT. Translating it yields CASSLGGSWADTQYF.

The V gene is TRBV9, the J gene TRBJ2-1; tentatively, D is TRBD1 (6 bases). The CDR3 loop spans 12 amino acids. Trimming removed 0 bases from V and 16 bases from J, with 14 bases in between. Germline V gives CDR1 SGDLS, CDR2 YYNGEE. The CDR3, as DNA: TGTGCCAGCAGCGTAGTACAGGGTACTCCATTCTTC. Translated: CASSVVQGTPFF.

This clone has a handful of counts. The chain recombines TRBV27 with TRBJ2-4; 7 bases fit TRBD2. J was trimmed by 9 bases and V by 8 bases; bases with no gene match: 1. The germline gives CDR1 MNHEY, CDR2 SMNVEV (reference sequence). This CDR3 has 10 amino acids. CDR3 nucleotide sequence: TGTGCCAGCGGGGAGGGCATTCAGTACTTC. It translates to CASGEGIQYF.

V and J are TRBV19 and TRBJ2-5; the match to TRBD2 covers 7 bases. The J call could be wrong; TRBJ2-7 is a better fit for the DNA end. Germline V lookup: CDR1 LNHDA, CDR2 SQIVND (reference sequence). The CDR3 runs to 14 residues. The CDR3 nucleotides are TGTGCCAGTAGTATAGTGGTAACTAGCGACGAGCAGTACTTC. This encodes CASSIVVTSDEQYF.

This clone was observed a handful of times. The J gene is TRBJ1-5, the V gene TRBV9; no clear D gene. V gave up 3 bases and J gave up 5 bases, with 18 bases separating them. This CDR3 has 16 residues. Germline-derived CDR1 and CDR2 are SGDLS and YYNGEE. The chain's CDR3 is CASSEGAGGRHQPQHF. The CDR3, as DNA: TGTGCCAGCAGCGAGGGTGCGGGAGGGCGGCATCAGCCCCAGCATTTT.

The chain joins TRBV2 to TRBJ2-7; 11 bases match TRBD1. Germline assignment: CDR1 SNHLY and CDR2 FYNNEI. The CDR3 has 12 residues. The trim removed 9 bases at V and 10 bases at J, leaving 8 bases unmatched. The CDR3 loop reads CASRDRGTEQYF. CDR3 bases: TGTGCCAGTCGGGACAGGGGGACAGAACAGTACTTC.

This clone has only one observation. The V and J genes are TRBV7-2 and TRBJ1-5; D uncertain. This CDR3 is built from 13 residues. The V end was cut by 6 bases, the J end by 6 bases, with 12 bases between. CDR1 SGHTA and CDR2 FQGNSA come from the germline V gene. The CDR3 coding sequence is TGTGCCAGCAGTCCAGCGATGAGTCAGCCCCAGCATTTT. This encodes CASSPAMSQPQHF. The complete variable domain, with remaining parts taken from reference TRBV7-2 and TRBJ1-5, reads GAGVSQSPSNKVTEKGKDVELRCDPISGHTALYWYRQSLGQGLEFLIYFQGNSAPDKSGLPSDRFSAERTGGSVSTLTIQRTQQEDSAVYLCASSPAMSQPQHFGDGTRLSIL.

V is TRBV7-8 and J is TRBJ2-1; 11 bases are a match to TRBD2. Germline values: CDR1 SGHVS, CDR2 FQNEAQ. J gave up 2 bases and V 2 bases, and 2 bases lay outside the gene matches. The CDR3 has 16 residues. The CDR3 region has the DNA TGTGCCAGCAGCTTAATAGCGGGAGGGGCCTACAATGAGCAGTTCTTC. This gives the protein CASSLIAGGAYNEQFF.

This chain uses TRBV27 with TRBJ2-1; D perhaps matches TRBD1 (5 bases). Trimming pared 5 bases from V and 0 bases from J, leaving 8 bases between. The CDR3 runs to 14 residues. Germline V gives CDR1 MNHEY, CDR2 SMNVEV (reference sequence). The chain's CDR3 is CASSIGASYNEQFF. In nucleotides, the CDR3 is TGTGCCAGCAGTATAGGGGCCTCCTACAATGAGCAGTTCTTC.

This chain connects TRBV6-5 to TRBJ2-6; D unclear. This CDR3 is built from 15 residues. V lost 7 bases to trimming and J lost 2 bases, with 12 bases between them. Germline loops: CDR1 MNHEY, CDR2 SVGAGI. DNA for the CDR3: TGTGCCAGCACCTCCCGAAGCCCTGGGGCCAACGTCCTGACTTTC. It encodes CASTSRSPGANVLTF.

The chain is built from TRBV18 and TRBJ2-5; D tentatively reads TRBD1 or TRBD2 (5 bases each). CDR3 length: 15 amino acids. Germline-derived CDR1 and CDR2 are KGHSH and LQKENI. The V end lost 1 base, the J end lost 7 bases, and 16 bases lay between the germline ends. The CDR3 DNA is TGTGCCAGCTCACCACGGGTGGAGACAGAGGGGACCCAGTACTTC. Translation gives CASSPRVETEGTQYF. The whole variable domain, filled in from reference TRBV18 and TRBJ2-5, reads NAGVMQNPRHLVRRRGQEARLRCSPMKGHSHVYWYRQLPEEGLKFMVYLQKENIIDESGMPKERFSAEFPKEGPSILRIQQVVRGDSAAYFCASSPRVETEGTQYFGPGTRLLVL.

This chain connects TRBV5-1 to TRBJ2-3; D is ambiguous. The germline gives CDR1 SGHRS, CDR2 YFSETQ. The CDR3 totals 14 residues. The V and J ends lost 4 bases and 0 bases respectively, with 9 bases between them. The CDR3: CASSEQSSTDTQYF. CDR3 nucleotide sequence: TGCGCCAGCAGCGAACAGTCTAGCACAGATACGCAGTATTTT.

V and J are TRBV2 and TRBJ1-4, with D perhaps matching TRBD1 (5 bases). Germline CDR1 reads SNHLY; CDR2 reads FYNNEI. CDR3 length: 10 amino acids. V lost 7 bases and J 14 bases, leaving 11 bases between the germline ends. The CDR3 sequence is CASMGPRLFF. The CDR3 bases are TGTGCCAGCATGGGACCGCGTCTGTTTTTT.

This clone was recorded once. One end of the junction fails to match germline, which may point to a read error. V gene TRBV4-1 combines with J gene TRBJ2-7, with 7 bases matching TRBD2. The germline CDR1 and CDR2 sequences are MGHRA and YSYEKL. The CDR3 has 15 amino acids. The chain's CDR3 is CASSPQAGISDEQYF. CDR3 DNA: TGCGCCAGCAGCCCACAAGCGGGAATCTCCGACGAGCAGTACTTC.

The CDR3 region is CASSPRPSEFQETQYF. For the CDR3, the DNA is TGTGCCAGCAGCCCCAGACCTTCAGAGTTCCAAGAGACCCAGTACTTC. This chain joins TRBV9 and TRBJ2-5; unclear D gene. The CDR3 covers 16 residues. Germline CDR1 is SGDLS and CDR2 is YYNGEE. V was clipped by 4 bases and J by 1 base, with 17 bases between them. The full variable domain, in which reference TRBV9 and TRBJ2-5 provide the parts outside the CDR3, is DSGVTQTPKHLITATGQRVTLRCSPRSGDLSVYWYQQSLDQGLQFLIQYYNGEERAKGNILERFSAQQFPDLHSELNLSSLELGDSALYFCASSPRPSEFQETQYFGPGTRLLVL.

CDR3 sequence: CASSQNGGNTGELFF. The CDR3 DNA reads TGTGCCAGCAGCCAAAATGGCGGGAACACCGGGGAGCTGTTTTTT. The J gene is TRBJ2-2, the V gene TRBV14, with no clear D. Germline-derived CDR1 and CDR2 are SGHDN and FVKESK. V was cut by 2 bases and J by 1 base, with 8 bases left in between. The CDR3 spans 15 residues.

The gene calls are TRBV10-3 and TRBJ2-2, with D perhaps matching TRBD2 (5 bases). Trimming took off 4 bases at V and 5 bases at J, with 5 bases between the two ends. The CDR3 has 12 amino acids. CDR1 is ENHRY and CDR2 is SYGVKD in the germline V gene. The CDR3 DNA reads TGTGCCATCAGTGGACTAACCGGGGAGCTGTTTTTT. Protein: CAISGLTGELFF.